This record looks at one TCR beta chain sequence and its context. The antigen remains unidentified. This sample stems from a study of T-cell memory formation after mild COVID-19. General study findings and limits: Second-wave clones with a day 37 peak had unconfirmed SARS-CoV-2 specificity. CD4/CD8 balance characterized clones contracting day 15 to 85, and CD4+ skew characterized later expanders.

The CDR3 spans 13 residues. Germline V lookup: CDR1 KGHSH, CDR2 LQKENI. Trimming pared 5 bases from V and 4 bases from J, leaving 11 bases between. TCR alpha and TCR beta cDNA libraries carrying sample barcodes and UMIs came from 5'RACE with constant-segment primers. TCRdb reprocessed the 5' RACE reads with MiXCR, giving one entry per CDR3 protein. The table has about 180,000 distinct CDR3 sequences, about 18% seen once. Sequencing was performed on PBMCs or a T cell subset sorted from them (not recorded which). The sequence derives from a man aged 18 to 29 who had mild COVID-19 (a few samples of this study predate the infection). Cell type and time point are not known. The chain has TRBV18 and TRBJ2-5, with D perhaps TRBD1 (5 bases). CDR3: CASSSQEGETQYF. In DNA form, the CDR3 reads TGTGCCAGCTCATCACAGGAAGGAGAGACCCAGTACTTC. Drawing the rest from reference TRBV18 and TRBJ2-5, the complete variable domain is NAGVMQNPRHLVRRRGQEARLRCSPMKGHSHVYWYRQLPEEGLKFMVYLQKENIIDESGMPKERFSAEFPKEGPSILRIQQVVRGDSAAYFCASSSQEGETQYFGPGTRLLVL.